This T cell receptor beta chain was documented in a study of human T cells and chemical hapten exposure. Background on the study: TCR yields differed between samples (mainly from small differences in pooled library volume). General study points: Among TCRs, those above 1 in 1000 frequency were unaffected by DPC sensitization.

In this sample, this clonotype turned up a few times. Its antigen remains unidentified. Time point reported: patch test 2, 6 weeks after DPC sensitization. Treatment meaning: therapeutic diphenylcyclopropenone sensitization with weekly scalp DPC. Whole blood, unfractionated, served as the material for total RNA extraction. Individual cDNA molecules had unique molecular identifiers attached to them by the library. MiXCR, applied by TCRdb to the RACE reads, yields one record per CDR3 protein. The sample records 85,000 to 100,000 distinct CDR3 sequences, about 10% being singletons. CDR3 size: 13 residues. The germline V and J ends were trimmed by 3 bases and 2 bases, with 11 bases remaining between them. The V gene's germline CDR1 is SQVTM and CDR2 ANQGSEA.

The TCR originated in a man aged 40-49 years with alopecia areata. Some clones in this sample may be carry-over from other donors' samples. The sequences come from whole blood, collected in connection with sensitization to the hapten diphenylcyclopropenone (DPC). The rearrangement joins TRBV29-1 to TRBJ2-7, with D perhaps matching TRBD1 (5 bases). CDR3 amino acids: CSVDPTGTYEQYF. CDR3 nucleotides: TGCAGCGTTGACCCCACAGGCACCTACGAGCAGTACTTC.